This TCR beta chain was found in a study of cytomegalovirus exposure and HLA in healthy donors. About this clone: Its antigen is as yet unknown.

Healthy individuals who donated bone marrow served as the donors. General observations from the study: Later genetic work tied a missense DCLRE1C variant to beta-chain V and J trimming. Association with HLA alleles at 0.05 false discovery rate was found for roughly 17,000 TCR beta sequences in a later analysis.

Germline assignment: CDR1 SGHRS and CDR2 YFSETQ. V was pared by 2 bases and J by 9 bases, with 12 bases between. The CDR3 runs 13 residues. PCR involved 60 Vbeta and 13 Jbeta primers. Source study methods: Later, 75 million to 100 million unique TCR beta chains were counted in an analysis, and roughly 11 million of them were shared. Data came from immunoSEQ multiplex PCR; TCRdb stores just in-frame clones and leaves some out. V and J calls and clone size follow that table, whereas D and trimming were derived from the DNA. The sample has around 190,000 clones, 79% seen once. The gene calls are TRBV5-1 and TRBJ2-1; D may be TRBD2 (6 bases). Sequencing input: PBMCs. The receptor's source is a woman aged 25 to 39 in good health and CMV-seropositive. The CDR3 protein is CASSFQLEGEQFF. In nucleotides, the CDR3 is TGCGCCAGCAGCTTTCAGTTGGAGGGTGAGCAGTTCTTC.